The 27 T cell receptor beta chains below were found in one sample sequenced in a study of T cells in Graves' hyperthyroidism and ophthalmopathy. Template material for amplifying TCR beta CDR3 regions consisted of RNA transcripts. The HTBI set primed first-round TCR CDR3 RT-PCR. In TCRdb, the multiplex PCR reads were re-called with MiXCR into one record per CDR3 protein. This sample has 500,000 to 650,000 distinct CDR3 sequences, with around 15% found just once. The sequenced sample consisted of blood. Source of these receptors: a middle-aged woman with Graves' hyperthyroidism.

This clonotype showed up many times. This chain connects TRBV7-2 to TRBJ2-7; the match to TRBD2 covers 10 bases. The ends lost 6 bases at V and 2 bases at J; junction bases unmatched: 7. Germline CDR1 reads SGHTA; CDR2 reads FQGNSA. The CDR3 loop spans 15 amino acids. This chain's CDR3 is CASRPQREGPYEQYF. CDR3 coding DNA: TGTGCCAGCAGACCTCAGCGGGAGGGCCCCTACGAGCAGTACTTC.

The table lists this clonotype with many counts. The V and J genes are TRBV27 and TRBJ2-7; no definite D call. The CDR3 has 14 residues. V dropped 5 bases and J dropped 2 bases, with 13 bases sitting between them. CDR1 MNHEY and CDR2 SMNVEV come from the germline V gene (reference sequence). The CDR3 sequence is CASSISLSTYEQYF. The CDR3 coding sequence is TGTGCCAGCAGTATCAGCCTGAGTACCTACGAGCAGTACTTC.

A note on this clonotype: A much larger clone lies one base from this, so it may be a read error. This chain uses TRBV7-9 with TRBJ2-1; the D gene is possibly TRBD2 (6 bases). Germline-derived CDR1 and CDR2 are SEHNR and FQNEAQ (reference sequence). The CDR3 runs to 14 residues. In nucleotides, the CDR3 is TGTACGGCTAACTCCGGGGGTGCTAGGGATGAGCAGTTCTTC. Its protein is CTANSGGARDEQFF.

This clonotype was found many times. The V call is TRBV18, the J call TRBJ2-1, with D possibly being TRBD1 (5 bases). CDR3 length: 16 amino acids. V lost 5 bases and J 0 bases, leaving 14 bases between the germline ends. Germline-derived CDR1 and CDR2 are KGHSH and LQKENI. The CDR3 loop is CASSSDSLFSYNEQFF. CDR3 DNA sequence: TGTGCCAGCTCATCTGACAGTTTGTTCTCCTACAATGAGCAGTTCTTC.

This clonotype appeared a few times. The chain has TRBV19 and TRBJ1-1; no firm D call. Germline loops: CDR1 LNHDA, CDR2 SQIVND (reference sequence). With 3 bases removed from V and 3 bases from J, the gap between germline ends came to 8 bases. The CDR3 runs 13 residues. This CDR3 is CASSMRGDTEAFF. The CDR3 coding sequence is TGTGCCAGTAGTATGCGTGGGGACACTGAAGCTTTCTTT.

This clonotype was seen only a few times. This chain joins TRBV9 and TRBJ1-1; D gene uncertain. This CDR3 is 13 amino acids long. CDR1 and CDR2 from the germline V gene are SGDLS and YYNGEE. Trimming stripped 3 bases from V and 5 bases from J, with 11 bases between. The DNA for the CDR3 is TGTGCCAGCAGCGCTGGGTTCGGGACTGAAGCTTTCTTT. Translation: CASSAGFGTEAFF. The complete variable domain, with remaining parts taken from reference TRBV9 and TRBJ1-1, reads DSGVTQTPKHLITATGQRVTLRCSPRSGDLSVYWYQQSLDQGLQFLIQYYNGEERAKGNILERFSAQQFPDLHSELNLSSLELGDSALYFCASSAGFGTEAFFGQGTRLTVV.

The chain uses TRBV19 and TRBJ1-1; 11 nucleotides agree with TRBD1. The CDR3 is made up of 13 amino acids. The germline V gene has CDR1 LNHDA and CDR2 SQIVND (reference sequence). V shed 10 bases, J shed 5 bases, and the junction held 6 bases outside the gene matches. The DNA of the CDR3 is TGTGCCAACGGACAGGGGGCAAGGACTGAAGCTTTCTTT. Its translation: CANGQGARTEAFF.

This CDR3 is CASRPGQGAGEQYF. For the CDR3, the DNA is TGTGCCAGCAGGCCGGGACAGGGGGCAGGCGAGCAGTACTTC. The rearrangement links TRBV2 to TRBJ2-7, with 12 nucleotides matching TRBD1. The CDR3 is made up of 14 amino acids. J gave up 6 bases and V 6 bases, and 6 bases lay outside the gene matches. From germline, CDR1 is SNHLY and CDR2 FYNNEI.

This clonotype was observed a few times. The CDR3 nucleotides are TGTGCCAGTAGTATAGTACGGCTGGGCAATCAGCCCCAGCATTTT. It translates to CASSIVRLGNQPQHF. J is TRBJ1-5 and V is TRBV19; D not resolved. Germline V gene data show CDR1 as LNHDA and CDR2 as SQIVND (reference sequence). Trimming took off 1 base at V and 2 bases at J, with 9 bases between the two ends. The CDR3 has 15 amino acids.

This clonotype showed up many times. The J gene is TRBJ2-7, the V gene TRBV3-1, with TRBD1 as a possible D gene (6 bases). The CDR3 covers 13 residues. CDR1 and CDR2 (germline): LGHDT, YNNKEL (reference sequence). The ends were cut back, 1 base at V and 6 bases at J, with 10 bases in the middle. The CDR3 is CASSQGRGSEQYF. The CDR3 region has the DNA TGTGCCAGCAGCCAAGGAAGGGGGTCCGAGCAGTACTTC.

This clonotype was found many times. V and J are TRBV20-1 and TRBJ1-1; perhaps TRBD1 as D (6 bases). Germline V gene lookup returns CDR1 DFQATT and CDR2 SNEGSKA (reference sequence). V lost 0 bases and J lost 7, with 15 bases in between. This CDR3 comprises 14 residues. Here the CDR3 reads CSAREGGVAREAFF. CDR3 coding DNA: TGCAGTGCTAGAGAAGGGGGAGTCGCCCGTGAAGCTTTCTTT.

This clonotype showed up many times. This chain connects TRBV7-9 to TRBJ2-5; 7 bases are a match to TRBD2. CDR1 is SEHNR, CDR2 FQNEAQ, per germline (reference sequence). V shed 5 bases, J shed 2 bases, and the junction held 11 bases outside the gene matches. The CDR3 has 16 residues. CDR3 DNA: TGTGCCAGCAGCACCCTGGGGACTACGGGACAAGAGACCCAGTACTTC. Its translation: CASSTLGTTGQETQYF.

This clonotype showed up many times. This sequence joins TRBV28 and TRBJ2-4, with 11 bases matching TRBD2. The CDR3 extends over 13 amino acids. J lost 9 bases, V lost 6 bases, and 4 bases had no gene match. CDR1 and CDR2 from the germline V gene are MDHEN and SYDVKM. The CDR3 bases are TGTGCCAGCAGCGGACTAGCGGGTGGCATTCAGTACTTC. Encoded protein: CASSGLAGGIQYF.

The sample holds many counts of this clonotype. V usage is TRBV7-2 and J usage is TRBJ2-3; D remains ambiguous. Per the germline V gene, CDR1 is SGHTA and CDR2 is FQGNSA. V lost 7 bases to trimming and J lost 1 base, with 15 bases between them. This CDR3 region has 15 residues. The CDR3 nucleotides are TGTGCCAGCACCGTCGCAGTGATCCGCACAGATACGCAGTATTTT. Translated: CASTVAVIRTDTQYF.

The rearrangement joins TRBV6-1 to TRBJ2-1; perhaps TRBD2 as D (6 bases). Trimming removed 4 bases at V and 11 bases at J, with 12 bases between. The CDR3 sequence is 12 residues long. Per germline, CDR1 MNHNS and CDR2 SASEGT. CDR3 loop: CASSVGGWQQFF. CDR3 nucleotides: TGTGCCAGCAGTGTGGGGGGTTGGCAGCAGTTCTTC.

The chain employs TRBV9 and TRBJ2-3; D is uncertain. The V end was cut by 0 bases, the J end by 0 bases, with 11 bases between. The CDR3 sequence is 16 residues long. The germline V gene has CDR1 SGDLS and CDR2 YYNGEE. This CDR3 is CASSVGGFLSTDTQYF. Here the CDR3 DNA reads TGTGCCAGCAGCGTAGGAGGCTTCCTAAGCACAGATACGCAGTATTTT.

Many counts were recorded for this clonotype. This chain joins TRBV18 and TRBJ1-6; 9 bases are a match to TRBD1. The CDR3 extends over 16 amino acids. In germline, CDR1 is KGHSH, CDR2 LQKENI. J gave up 9 bases and V 3 bases, and 9 bases lay outside the gene matches. This CDR3 reads CASSPDRGGSGSPLHF. The CDR3 DNA sequence: TGTGCCAGCTCACCGGACAGGGGTGGATCGGGTTCACCCCTCCACTTT.

This chain joins TRBV20-1 and TRBJ2-1, with D possibly TRBD2 on 5 matching bases. The CDR3 has 18 amino acids. Deletions cut 0 bases from V and 0 bases from J, with 18 bases between. From germline, CDR1 is DFQATT and CDR2 SNEGSKA (reference sequence). CDR3 in DNA: TGCAGTGCTAGAGATATTAGCAGCGGAAAGAGCTCCTACAATGAGCAGTTCTTC. Protein sequence: CSARDISSGKSSYNEQFF.

The rearrangement uses TRBV10-2 and TRBJ2-3; D remains unclear. V was pared by 6 bases and J by 3 bases, with 10 bases between. The germline CDR1 and CDR2 sequences are WSHSY and SAAADI. The CDR3 contains 13 residues. CDR3 loop: CASRGDGTDTQYF. CDR3 nucleotides: TGCGCCAGCAGGGGCGATGGGACAGATACGCAGTATTTT.

The J gene is TRBJ1-2, the V gene TRBV15; D is uncertain. Germline V gene data show CDR1 as LNHNV and CDR2 as YYDKDF (reference sequence). The V end was cut by 0 bases, the J end by 10 bases, with 6 bases between. The CDR3 has 11 amino acids. The CDR3 spells CATSRDKLYTF. In DNA form, the CDR3 reads TGTGCCACCAGCAGAGATAAGCTCTACACCTTC. Full variable domain (remainder filled in from reference TRBV15 and TRBJ1-2): DAMVIQNPRYQVTQFGKPVTLSCSQTLNHNVMYWYQQKSSQAPKLLFHYYDKDFNNEADTPDNFQSRRPNTSFCFLDIRSPGLGDTAMYLCATSRDKLYTFGSGTRLTVV.

This clonotype came up a few times. The gene calls are TRBV5-1 and TRBJ2-3; D is unclear. V gave up 4 bases and J gave up 10 bases, with 16 bases separating them. CDR1 and CDR2 from the germline V gene are SGHRS and YFSETQ. CDR3 length equals 13 residues. CDR3 residues: CASSPNLGEAQYF. The DNA for the CDR3 is TGCGCCAGCAGCCCCAACCTAGGCGAGGCGCAGTATTTT. Combining the CDR3 with reference TRBV5-1 and TRBJ2-3 gives the whole variable domain KAGVTQTPRYLIKTRGQQVTLSCSPISGHRSVSWYQQTPGQGLQFLFEYFSETQRNKGNFPGRFSGRQFSNSRSEMNVSTLELGDSALYLCASSPNLGEAQYFGPGTRLTVL.

This clonotype was counted many times. The chain employs TRBV30 and TRBJ2-1; 14 bases match TRBD2. J lost 10 bases, V lost 0 bases, and 8 bases had no gene match. The germline gives CDR1 GTSNPN, CDR2 SVGIG (reference sequence). The CDR3 has 16 residues. Written as DNA, the CDR3 is TGTGCCTGGAGTGTACGAGGGACTAGCGGGAGTAGGGAGCAGTTCTTC. It yields the protein CAWSVRGTSGSREQFF.

This clonotype was counted at least ten times. CDR3 in DNA: TGTGCCAGCAGTTTAGGAGGGGGCGGTCAGCCCCAGCATTTT. It is translated as CASSLGGGGQPQHF. The gene calls are TRBV12-3 or TRBV12-4 and TRBJ1-5, with TRBD1 matching over 7 bases. The V gene end was trimmed by 1 base and the J gene end by 6 bases; junction bases not matched to a gene: 3. The CDR3 runs to 14 residues.

This clonotype was detected only once. CDR3 coding DNA: TGTGCTAGTGGTTTGGGGCGCGCGGGGCTGGGACTAGCGGGAGGAGTAGGTGAGCAGTTCTTC. Its protein product is CASGLGRAGLGLAGGVGEQFF. The rearrangement joins TRBV12-5 to TRBJ2-1; 15 positions match TRBD2. Germline V gene lookup returns CDR1 LGHNT and CDR2 FRNRAP. The CDR3 is 21 residues long. Trimming at V came to 1 base and at J to 9 bases, leaving 19 bases not matched to a gene.

The table lists this clonotype with a few counts. The chain recombines TRBV7-3 with TRBJ1-2; 7 nucleotides agree with TRBD1. The CDR3 contains 14 residues. V trimming: 5 bases; J trimming: 3 bases; junction bases outside the gene matches: 6. In germline, CDR1 is SGHTA, CDR2 FQGTGA. The CDR3 sequence is CASSPTGSDYGYTF. CDR3 in DNA: TGTGCCAGCAGCCCGACAGGGTCTGACTATGGCTACACCTTC.

This clonotype was detected a few times. This chain joins TRBV7-8 and TRBJ2-2, with a tentative D call TRBD2 (5 bases). Trimming cost V 1 base and J 4 bases, with 13 bases left between them. This CDR3 is 16 amino acids long. Germline CDR1 reads SGHVS; CDR2 reads FQNEAQ. The CDR3 DNA sequence: TGTGCCAGCAGCTTAGTTGAGGGCCCGGGCACCGGGGAGCTGTTTTTT. Protein sequence: CASSLVEGPGTGELFF. The full variable domain, rest sourced from reference TRBV7-8 and TRBJ2-2, is GAGVSQSPRYKVAKRGQDVALRCDPISGHVSLFWYQQALGQGPEFLTYFQNEAQLDKSGLPSDRFFAERPEGSVSTLKIQRTQQEDSAVYLCASSLVEGPGTGELFFGEGSRLTVL.

V gene TRBV20-1 combines with J gene TRBJ1-5; no clear D gene. The V gene's germline CDR1 is DFQATT and CDR2 SNEGSKA (reference sequence). V gave up 2 bases and J gave up 1 base, with 12 bases separating them. The CDR3 covers 15 residues. The CDR3 coding sequence is TGCAGTGCTAGAAAGGGAGAAAACAGCAATCAGCCCCAGCATTTT. It translates to CSARKGENSNQPQHF.